In its sample, the clone carrying this TCR beta chain was seen many times. This specimen belongs to a study of T cells in Graves' hyperthyroidism and ophthalmopathy. TCR beta CDR3 region amplification was performed from RNA transcripts. HTBI primers drove first-round RT-PCR of the TCR CDR3. TCRdb processed the multiplex PCR reads anew with MiXCR; each CDR3 protein has one entry. The table has approximately 640,000 distinct CDR3 sequences, about 16% seen once; the top ten hold around 4%. The CDR3 loop spans 15 amino acids. Germline V CDR1 and CDR2: MDHEN, SYDVKM. Trimming left V 5 bases short and J 2 bases short, with 15 bases between.

What was sequenced was blood. The J gene is TRBJ1-2, the V gene TRBV28, with D possibly being TRBD1 (5 bases). The source of this sequence is a woman in her 30s with Graves' hyperthyroidism. This CDR3 reads CASSTPGLTNYGYTF. The DNA for the CDR3 is TGTGCCAGCAGTACTCCGGGACTAACCAACTATGGCTACACCTTC.